This is a list of T cell receptor beta chains from one sample in a study of blood T cell repertoires in COVID-19. TCRdb's copy holds only in-frame clones and misses some; the assay was immunoSEQ multiplex PCR. The table includes roughly 100,000 clones, roughly 89% detected once. Sequenced sample: peripheral blood. These receptors were collected from a woman in her seventies with acute or convalescent COVID-19. Both conserved end residues are part of each CDR3. D genes are given only for firm matches. Some rows mark clone size as missing; the rest say once, few, many or name a class of expanded clone.

j_call | d_call | v_call | clone_size | cdr3_aa | cdr3_nt
TRBJ2-1 | TRBD2 | TRBV11-2 | once | CASRTIAGGPNEQFF | TGTGCCAGCAGGACGATAGCGGGAGGCCCCAATGAGCAGTTCTTC
TRBJ1-3 | TRBD1 | TRBV25-1 | - | CASSEYQGQGNTIYF | TGTGCCAGCAGTGAATATCAGGGACAGGGAAACACCATATATTTT
TRBJ2-1 | TRBD2 | TRBV10-1 | - | CASSPTGQAGDSEQFF | TGCGCCAGCAGTCCTACCGGGCAAGCGGGAGATAGTGAGCAGTTCTTC
TRBJ1-2 | TRBD1 | TRBV19 | - | CASSPLMNIVGGQGNGYTF | TGTGCCAGTAGTCCGCTCATGAACATCGTCGGGGGACAGGGGAATGGCTACACCTTC
TRBJ2-3 | - | TRBV5-6 | - | CASRSRQPTDTQYF | TGTGCCAGCAGAAGTCGACAGCCCACAGATACGCAGTATTTT
TRBJ2-2 | TRBD1 | TRBV29-1 | - | CSVGQGPTGGTGELFF | TGCAGCGTTGGACAGGGCCCAACGGGTGGCACCGGGGAGCTGTTTTTT
TRBJ2-3 | TRBD2 | TRBV19 | - | CASTRLLAGGVDTQYF | TGTGCCAGTACCAGACTCTTAGCGGGAGGGGTAGATACGCAGTATTTT
TRBJ2-1 | TRBD2 | TRBV12-3/TRBV12-4 | - | CASSLASGYEQFF | TGTGCCAGCAGTTTGGCTAGCGGGTACGAGCAGTTCTTC
TRBJ2-3 | - | TRBV7-9 | - | CASSRRQASTDTQYF | TGTGCCAGCAGCCGCAGACAGGCAAGCACAGATACGCAGTATTTT
TRBJ2-7 | TRBD1 | TRBV10-3 | - | CAISGDSSWEQYF | TGTGCCATCAGTGGGGACAGCTCGTGGGAGCAGTACTTC
TRBJ2-1 | - | TRBV7-2 | - | CASRPRGSSYNEQFF | TGTGCCAGCAGACCCAGGGGAAGCTCCTACAATGAGCAGTTCTTC
TRBJ2-1 | - | TRBV5-1 | - | CASSPLLGLPPGNEQFF | TGCGCCAGCAGCCCCCTTTTAGGACTCCCCCCTGGGAATGAGCAGTTCTTC
TRBJ1-3 | TRBD1 | TRBV11-2 | - | CASSADRGPGNTIYF | TGTGCCAGCAGCGCCGACAGGGGCCCTGGAAACACCATATATTTT
TRBJ2-1 | TRBD2 | TRBV6-5 | - | CASRRTSPPYNEQFF | TGTGCCAGCAGGCGGACTAGCCCCCCCTACAATGAGCAGTTCTTC
TRBJ1-1 | - | TRBV28 | - | CASSQGLTNRMNTEAFF | TGTGCCAGCAGTCAGGGACTCACAAACAGGATGAACACTGAAGCTTTCTTT
TRBJ1-6 | TRBD1 | TRBV7-2 | - | CASSTQFRGQGSPLHF | TGTGCCAGCAGCACCCAATTTAGGGGGCAAGGGTCACCCCTCCACTTT
TRBJ2-5 | TRBD2 | TRBV11-2 | - | CASSSLAGALQQETQYF | TGTGCCAGCAGCTCCCTAGCGGGGGCTCTTCAACAAGAGACCCAGTACTTC
TRBJ1-2 | TRBD1 | TRBV6-5 | - | CASSSPGQGDYGYTF | TGTGCCAGCAGTTCCCCGGGACAGGGGGACTATGGCTACACCTTC
TRBJ1-2 | TRBD1 | TRBV3-1/TRBV3-2 | - | CASSQDRDRVLANYGYTF | TGTGCCAGCAGCCAAGACCGGGACAGGGTACTAGCTAACTATGGCTACACCTTC
TRBJ2-2 | - | TRBV5-6 | - | CASSIKPSTVNTGELFF | TGTGCCAGCAGCATAAAACCCTCGACAGTGAACACCGGGGAGCTGTTTTTT
TRBJ2-1 | TRBD2 | TRBV15 | - | CATSRGLAGSYNEQFF | TGTGCCACCAGCAGGGGACTAGCGGGCTCCTACAATGAGCAGTTCTTC
TRBJ1-1 | - | TRBV5-5 | - | CASTRPGTRDTEAFF | TGTGCCAGCACCCGTCCCGGGACTAGGGACACTGAAGCTTTCTTT
TRBJ1-6 | TRBD1 | TRBV5-1 | - | CASSYRPGGINSPLHF | TGCGCCAGCAGCTACCGTCCAGGGGGAATTAATTCACCCCTCCACTTT
TRBJ1-4 | - | TRBV6-5 | - | CASRPPGGRGEKLFF | TGTGCCAGCAGACCCCCGGGGGGGCGCGGGGAAAAACTGTTTTTT
TRBJ2-1 | TRBD2 | TRBV6-4 | - | CASSDTSGAYNEQFF | TGTGCCAGCAGTGACACTAGCGGGGCCTACAATGAGCAGTTCTTC
TRBJ2-2 | TRBD2 | TRBV7-6 | - | CASSLVTGGPVGELFF | TGTGCCAGCAGCTTAGTTACGGGAGGGCCTGTCGGGGAGCTGTTTTTT
TRBJ1-5 | - | TRBV27 | - | CASSLSTLGGAQHF | TGTGCCAGCAGTTTATCGACCCTCGGAGGGGCCCAGCATTTT
TRBJ2-1 | TRBD2 | TRBV27 | once | CASSRPFSGSRSNEQFF | TGTGCCAGCAGTCGCCCTTTTAGCGGGAGCCGCTCCAATGAGCAGTTCTTC
TRBJ1-6 | - | TRBV7-8 | - | CASSKTGNDSPLHF | TGTGCCAGCAGCAAAACAGGAAATGATTCACCCCTCCACTTT
TRBJ2-3 | TRBD2 | TRBV5-1 | - | CASSLGSGGSTDTQYF | TGCGCCAGCAGCTTGGGTAGCGGGGGTAGCACAGATACGCAGTATTTT
TRBJ1-5 | - | TRBV3-1/TRBV3-2 | - | CASSQEGVGSQHF | TGTGCCAGCAGCCAAGAAGGGGTTGGGTCCCAGCATTTT
TRBJ1-3 | - | TRBV2 | - | CASTLGYDF | TGTGCCAGCACCCTAGGTTATGATTTT
TRBJ2-7 | - | TRBV28 | - | CASSKDLTRVHEQYF | TGTGCCAGCAGCAAGGATCTGACCAGGGTCCACGAGCAGTACTTC
TRBJ2-2 | TRBD2 | TRBV7-7 | - | CASSRLAGGTNTGELFF | TGTGCTAGCAGCCGACTAGCGGGAGGGACGAACACCGGGGAGCTGTTTTTT
TRBJ1-5 | TRBD1 | TRBV5-1 | - | CASSSTGGSNQPQHF | TGCGCCAGCAGCTCCACAGGGGGCTCCAATCAGCCCCAGCATTTT